The present entry profiles one T cell receptor (beta chain) with its context. Its recognized antigen is unknown. No base quality information exists; no much larger clone differs at one position. Whole blood was collected in K2EDTA tubes by collaborating institutions according to the institutions' own protocols. For TCRbeta analysis, collaborators shipped samples as frozen whole blood, isolated PBMCs, or DNA extracted from either of those sample types. This record belongs to a study of blood T cell repertoires in COVID-19 (dated by TCRdb to 2019 to 2021). Broadly, across the study: Samples from collaborators originated in the United States, Italy and Spain and spanned both the acute and convalescent phases of COVID-19. The prospective study material was composed of cDNA or gDNA derived from T cells, B-cell-depleted T cells, or PBMCs. Subjects who had been exposed to COVID-19, were actively infected with it, or had recovered from it provided the deeply sampled blood TCRbeta repertoires that made up the dataset. The repertoires were released in a freely available public database meant as a resource for research on the immune response to SARS-CoV-2. The samples were drawn from the first 160 participants of the ongoing ImmuneRACE study and from about 1,200 subjects provided by 6 global collaborators. The sample metadata nearly always contained a de-identified subject ID, COVID-19 status, age in years and sex. Where available, HLA class I and class II types were obtained from metadata supplied by the sample provider rather than from assay-based typing. Here is what the overall study found, with its caveats: The amount of clinical and demographic metadata varied by source and participant and was provided uncurated.

Sequences SNHLY (CDR1) and FYNNEI (CDR2) are obtained from the germline V gene. The V end loses 7 bases and the J end loses 8 bases, and a stretch of 18 bases separates them. The CDR3 runs 14 residues from the cysteine to the phenylalanine. The DNA shown is the 42-base CDR3, in frame from base 1. TCRbeta CDR3 regions were amplified from genomic DNA using the immunoSEQ Assay, a bias-controlled multiplex PCR. Turning to the authors' computational methods: Nucleated cell counts per sample were estimated from amplification of reference gene primers within the assay. To quantify the absolute abundance of each unique TCRbeta CDR3 rearrangement, sequence reads were collapsed and filtered. For each sample, productive Simpson clonality was calculated as the square root of Simpson's diversity index over productive rearrangements. Here the immuneACCESS table is served through TCRdb, limited to in-frame sequences with V and J called. Missing clones are a known gap in these copies; in checked studies unresolved V genes cover under half, and the rest lacks a known reason. V, J and clone size were drawn from that table, and D and trimming were deduced from the DNA. This sample comprises around 100,000 clones, about 86% of them detected only once. The leading ten clones occupy around 5.8% of the sample.

The specimen sequenced was peripheral blood. The sequence joins TRBV2 to TRBJ1-5; the best D guess is TRBD1, with 6 bases matching. The origin of this receptor is a man in his sixties with acute or convalescent COVID-19. The sequence in DNA is TGTGCCAGCACCCTTCTGGGAGGGGGAGAGCCCCAGCATTTT. Its translation is CASTLLGGGEPQHF.